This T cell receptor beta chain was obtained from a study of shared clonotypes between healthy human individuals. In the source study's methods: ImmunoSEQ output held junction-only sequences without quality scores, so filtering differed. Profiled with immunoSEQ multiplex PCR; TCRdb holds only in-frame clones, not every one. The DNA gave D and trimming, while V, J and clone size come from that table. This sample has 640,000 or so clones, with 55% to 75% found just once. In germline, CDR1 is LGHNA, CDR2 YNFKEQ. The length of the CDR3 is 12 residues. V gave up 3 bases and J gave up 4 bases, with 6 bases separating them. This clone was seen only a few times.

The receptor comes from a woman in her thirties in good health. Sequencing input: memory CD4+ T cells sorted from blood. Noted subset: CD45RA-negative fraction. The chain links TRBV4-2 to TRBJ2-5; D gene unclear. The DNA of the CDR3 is TGTGCCAGCAGCCACCCTGGAGAGACCCAGTACTTC. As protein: CASSHPGETQYF.